A single sample is the source of the 8 T cell receptor beta chains below, sequenced in a study of PD-1 blockade in classical Hodgkin lymphoma. Assay used: immunoSEQ multiplex PCR; TCRdb lists only in-frame clones, some missing. The sample shows 8,500 to 14,000 clones, 82% of them seen only once. All patients relapsed after autologous stem cell transplantation, and brentuximab vedotin exposure varied. Source: peripheral blood mononuclear cells (PBMCs), taken before the second cycle of nivolumab. The receptors here all came from a human donor with classical Hodgkin lymphoma.

This chain links TRBV6-5 with TRBJ2-7, with TRBD1 matching 11 bases. The CDR3 consists of 14 residues. CDR1 and CDR2 (germline): MNHEY, SVGAGI. J lost 3 bases, V lost 6 bases, and 4 bases had no gene match. The chain's CDR3 is CASSLDRGLYEQYF. DNA of the CDR3: TGTGCCAGCAGCCTGGACAGGGGGCTCTACGAGCAGTACTTC.

V gene TRBV19 combines with J gene TRBJ2-5; no clear D. With the DNA end fitting TRBJ2-7 better, the J assignment may be wrong. The CDR3 sequence is 16 residues long. Germline assignment: CDR1 LNHDA and CDR2 SQIVND (reference sequence). The CDR3: CASSRYDKESSYEQYF. The DNA for the CDR3 is TGTGCCAGTAGCAGATATGACAAAGAAAGCTCCTACGAGCAGTACTTC.

V is TRBV11-2 and J is TRBJ2-1; 12 bases match TRBD2. The germline V gene encodes CDR1 SGHAT and CDR2 FQNNGV. The junction had 7 bases not matched to a gene; V was cut back by 5 bases and J by 2 bases. This CDR3 spans 17 amino acids. The CDR3: CASSLRLAGDPYNEQFF. CDR3 bases: TGTGCCAGCAGCCTAAGACTAGCGGGAGACCCCTACAATGAGCAGTTCTTC.

The chain is built from TRBV19 and TRBJ2-1, with D unresolved. This CDR3 contains 13 residues. Germline CDR1 LNHDA, CDR2 SQIVND (reference sequence). V was clipped by 3 bases and J by 9 bases, with 12 bases between them. CDR3 DNA sequence: TGTGCCAGTAGTATTAAGGCAGGTGGTGAGCAGTTCTTC. As protein: CASSIKAGGEQFF.

A single count supports this clone. This chain links TRBV30 with TRBJ1-6, with D possibly TRBD1 on 6 matching bases. V lost 8 bases and J 0 bases, leaving 11 bases between the germline ends. The length of the CDR3 is 14 residues. CDR1 and CDR2 from the germline V gene are GTSNPN and SVGIG (reference sequence). Written as DNA, the CDR3 is TGTGCCCGACAGGCCAACTCCTATAATTCACCCCTCCACTTT. Translated: CARQANSYNSPLHF.

This chain joins TRBV28 and TRBJ1-6; D remains unclear. Between the trimmed V and J ends, which lost 6 bases and 0 bases, there was a span of 15 bases. This CDR3 has 17 amino acids. Germline CDR1 is MDHEN and CDR2 is SYDVKM. The CDR3 protein is CASSLPDFSSYNSPLHF. CDR3 DNA sequence: TGTGCCAGCAGCTTGCCGGACTTCAGCTCCTATAATTCACCCCTCCACTTT. Full variable domain (rest looked up from reference TRBV28 and TRBJ1-6): DVKVTQSSRYLVKRTGEKVFLECVQDMDHENMFWYRQDPGLGLRLIYFSYDVKMKEKGDIPEGYSVSREKKERFSLILESASTNQTSMYLCASSLPDFSSYNSPLHFGNGTRLTVT.

This clone has a single count. J is TRBJ2-1 and V is TRBV7-2, with 12 bases aligning to TRBD2. Germline V gives CDR1 SGHTA, CDR2 FQGNSA. The V gene end was trimmed by 0 bases and the J gene end by 3 bases; junction bases not matched to a gene: 18. The CDR3 has 22 amino acids. The CDR3 reads CASSLAREGGRLAGVGYNEQFF. The CDR3 DNA is TGTGCCAGCAGCTTAGCCCGCGAAGGGGGGCGACTAGCGGGAGTGGGCTACAATGAGCAGTTCTTC. The whole variable domain, remainder taken from reference TRBV7-2 and TRBJ2-1, is GAGVSQSPSNKVTEKGKDVELRCDPISGHTALYWYRQSLGQGLEFLIYFQGNSAPDKSGLPSDRFSAERTGGSVSTLTIQRTQQEDSAVYLCASSLAREGGRLAGVGYNEQFFGPGTRLTVL.

This chain joins TRBV11-2 and TRBJ2-7, with 7 bases identical to TRBD2. Trimming cost V 8 bases and J 5 bases; bases outside gene matches: 15. The CDR3 covers 15 residues. Germline V gene lookup returns CDR1 SGHAT and CDR2 FQNNGV. This CDR3 reads CASGGGSLRENEQYF. The CDR3 coding sequence is TGTGCCAGCGGCGGGGGTTCCTTGCGCGAGAACGAGCAGTACTTC.